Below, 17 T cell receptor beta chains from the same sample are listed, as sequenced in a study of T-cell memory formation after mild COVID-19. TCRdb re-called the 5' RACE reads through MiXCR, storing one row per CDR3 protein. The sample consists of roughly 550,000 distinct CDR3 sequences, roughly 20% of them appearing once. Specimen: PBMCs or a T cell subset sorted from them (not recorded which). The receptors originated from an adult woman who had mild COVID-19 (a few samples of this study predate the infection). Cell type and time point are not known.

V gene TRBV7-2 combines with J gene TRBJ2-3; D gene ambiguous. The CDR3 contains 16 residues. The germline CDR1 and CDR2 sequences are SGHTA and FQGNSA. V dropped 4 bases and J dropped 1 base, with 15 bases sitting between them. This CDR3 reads CASSSTLEAGTDTQYF. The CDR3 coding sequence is TGTGCCAGCAGCTCAACGCTAGAGGCTGGCACAGATACGCAGTATTTT.

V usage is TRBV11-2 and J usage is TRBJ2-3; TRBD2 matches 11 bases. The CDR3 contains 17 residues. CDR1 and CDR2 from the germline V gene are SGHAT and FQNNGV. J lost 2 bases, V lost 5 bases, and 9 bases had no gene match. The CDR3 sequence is CASSRPTSGRATDTQYF. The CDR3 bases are TGTGCCAGCAGCCGCCCTACTAGCGGGAGAGCCACAGATACGCAGTATTTT.

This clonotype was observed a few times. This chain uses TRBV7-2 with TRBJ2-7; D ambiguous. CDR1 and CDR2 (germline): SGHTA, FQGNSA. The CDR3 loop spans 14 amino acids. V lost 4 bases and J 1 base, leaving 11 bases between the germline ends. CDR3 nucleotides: TGTGCCAGCAGCTCGGTCCATTCTTCCTACGAGCAGTACTTC. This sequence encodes CASSSVHSSYEQYF.

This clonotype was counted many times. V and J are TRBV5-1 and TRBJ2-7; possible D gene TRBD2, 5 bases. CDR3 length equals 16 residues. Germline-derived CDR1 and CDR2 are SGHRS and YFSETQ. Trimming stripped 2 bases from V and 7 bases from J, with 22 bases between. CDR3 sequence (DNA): TGCGCCAGCAGCTTCTTGTCGGTGGGAGACGGCCGGGAGCAGTACTTC. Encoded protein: CASSFLSVGDGREQYF.

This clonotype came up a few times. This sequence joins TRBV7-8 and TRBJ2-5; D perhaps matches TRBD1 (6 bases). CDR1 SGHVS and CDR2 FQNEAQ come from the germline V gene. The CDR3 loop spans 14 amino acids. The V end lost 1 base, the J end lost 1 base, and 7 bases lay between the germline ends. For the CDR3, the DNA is TGTGCCAGCAGCTTAGACAGGGCCCAAGAGACCCAGTACTTC. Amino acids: CASSLDRAQETQYF. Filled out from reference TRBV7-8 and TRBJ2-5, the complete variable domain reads GAGVSQSPRYKVAKRGQDVALRCDPISGHVSLFWYQQALGQGPEFLTYFQNEAQLDKSGLPSDRFFAERPEGSVSTLKIQRTQQEDSAVYLCASSLDRAQETQYFGPGTRLLVL.

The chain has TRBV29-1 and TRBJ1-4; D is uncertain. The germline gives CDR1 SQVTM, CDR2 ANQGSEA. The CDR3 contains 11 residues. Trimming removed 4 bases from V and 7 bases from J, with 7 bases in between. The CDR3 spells CSVGSSEKLFF. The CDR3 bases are TGCAGCGTTGGATCTAGTGAAAAACTGTTTTTT.

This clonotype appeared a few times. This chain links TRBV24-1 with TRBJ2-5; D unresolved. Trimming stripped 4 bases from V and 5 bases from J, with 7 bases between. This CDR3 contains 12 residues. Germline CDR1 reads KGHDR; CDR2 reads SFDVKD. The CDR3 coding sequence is TGTGCCACCAGTGACGTCCGGGAGACCCAGTACTTC. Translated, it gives CATSDVRETQYF.

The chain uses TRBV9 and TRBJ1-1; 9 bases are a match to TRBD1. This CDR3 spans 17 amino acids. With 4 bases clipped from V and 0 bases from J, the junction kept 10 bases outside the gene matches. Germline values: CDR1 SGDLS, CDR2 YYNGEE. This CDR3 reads CASSPPGQGLVNTEAFF. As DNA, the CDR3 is TGTGCCAGCAGCCCCCCTGGACAGGGGCTGGTGAACACTGAAGCTTTCTTT.

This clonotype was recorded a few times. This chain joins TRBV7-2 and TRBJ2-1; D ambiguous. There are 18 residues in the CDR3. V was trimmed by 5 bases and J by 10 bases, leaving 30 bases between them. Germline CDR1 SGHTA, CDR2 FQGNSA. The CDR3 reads CASSPDPSKGWISREQFF. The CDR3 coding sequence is TGTGCCAGCAGCCCCGACCCGAGTAAGGGCTGGATATCGCGGGAGCAGTTCTTC.

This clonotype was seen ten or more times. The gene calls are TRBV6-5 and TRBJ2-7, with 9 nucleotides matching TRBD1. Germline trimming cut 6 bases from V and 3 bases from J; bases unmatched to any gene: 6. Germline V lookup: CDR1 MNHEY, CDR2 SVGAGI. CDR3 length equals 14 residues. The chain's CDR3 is CASRGTGTLYEQYF. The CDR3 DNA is TGTGCCAGCAGAGGGACAGGGACACTCTACGAGCAGTACTTC.

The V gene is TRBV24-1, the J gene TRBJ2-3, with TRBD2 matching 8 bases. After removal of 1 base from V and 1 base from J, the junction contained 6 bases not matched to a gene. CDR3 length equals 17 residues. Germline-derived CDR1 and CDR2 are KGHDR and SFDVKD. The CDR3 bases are TGTGCCACCAGTGATTTCCGGGGGGGATATGGCACAGATACGCAGTATTTT. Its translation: CATSDFRGGYGTDTQYF.

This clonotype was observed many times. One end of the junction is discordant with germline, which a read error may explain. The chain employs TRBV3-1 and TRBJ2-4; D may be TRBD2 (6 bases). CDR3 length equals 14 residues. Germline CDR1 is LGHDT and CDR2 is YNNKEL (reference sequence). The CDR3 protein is CASSQEGSGLPLDF. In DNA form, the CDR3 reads TGTGCCAGCAGCCAAGAAGGTAGCGGACTCCCACTGGACTTC.

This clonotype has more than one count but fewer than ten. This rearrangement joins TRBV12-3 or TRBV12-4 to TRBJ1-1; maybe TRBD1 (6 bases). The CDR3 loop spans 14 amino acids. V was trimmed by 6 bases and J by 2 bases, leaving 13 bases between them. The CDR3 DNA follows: TGTGCCAGCAGGGGCGGCGGGGGCAACACTGAAGCTTTCTTT. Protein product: CASRGGGGNTEAFF.

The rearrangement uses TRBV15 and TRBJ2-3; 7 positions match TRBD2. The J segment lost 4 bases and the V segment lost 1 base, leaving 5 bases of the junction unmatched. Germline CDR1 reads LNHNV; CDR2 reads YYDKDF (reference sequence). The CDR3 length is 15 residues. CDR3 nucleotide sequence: TGTGCCACCAGCAGAGGGGGAGGGGAGGCAGATACGCAGTATTTT. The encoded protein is CATSRGGGEADTQYF.

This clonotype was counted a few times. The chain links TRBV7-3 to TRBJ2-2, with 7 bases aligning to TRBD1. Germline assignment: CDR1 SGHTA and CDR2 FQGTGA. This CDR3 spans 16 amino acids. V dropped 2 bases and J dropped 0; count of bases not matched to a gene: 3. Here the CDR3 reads CASSLSTGPNTGELFF. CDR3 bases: TGTGCCAGCAGCTTATCGACAGGGCCGAACACCGGGGAGCTGTTTTTT.

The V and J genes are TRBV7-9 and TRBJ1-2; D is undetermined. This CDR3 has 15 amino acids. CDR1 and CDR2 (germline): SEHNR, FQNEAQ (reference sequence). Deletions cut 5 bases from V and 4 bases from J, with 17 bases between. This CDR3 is CASSAGRNPFYGYTF. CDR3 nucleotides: TGTGCCAGCAGCGCCGGACGGAACCCATTCTATGGCTACACCTTC.

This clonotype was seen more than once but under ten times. Here the CDR3 DNA reads TGTGCCAGCAGCCCCAGTGCGGGGTCGCGGGAGACCCAGTACTTC. It yields the protein CASSPSAGSRETQYF. The V call is TRBV7-8, the J call TRBJ2-5; D perhaps matches TRBD2 (6 bases). Germline lookup yields CDR1 SGHVS and CDR2 FQNEAQ. V was clipped by 5 bases and J by 5 bases, with 18 bases between them. CDR3 length equals 15 residues.